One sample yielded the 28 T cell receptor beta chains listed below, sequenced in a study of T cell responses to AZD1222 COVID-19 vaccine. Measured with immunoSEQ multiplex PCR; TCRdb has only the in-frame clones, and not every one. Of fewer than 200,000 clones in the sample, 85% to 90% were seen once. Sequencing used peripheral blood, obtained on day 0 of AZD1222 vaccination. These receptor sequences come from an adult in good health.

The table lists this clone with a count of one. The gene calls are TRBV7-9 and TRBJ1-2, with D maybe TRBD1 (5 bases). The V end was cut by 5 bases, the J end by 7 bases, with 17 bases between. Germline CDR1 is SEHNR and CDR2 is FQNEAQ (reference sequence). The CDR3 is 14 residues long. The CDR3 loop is CASSPGGDRSGYTF. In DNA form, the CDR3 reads TGTGCCAGCAGCCCCGGGGGGGACCGCTCTGGCTACACCTTC.

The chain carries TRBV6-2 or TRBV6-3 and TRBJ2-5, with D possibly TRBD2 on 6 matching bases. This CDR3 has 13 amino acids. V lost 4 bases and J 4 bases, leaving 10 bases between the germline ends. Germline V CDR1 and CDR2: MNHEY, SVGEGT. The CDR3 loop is CASSSGLRETQYF. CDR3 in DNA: TGTGCCAGCAGTTCGGGACTCCGAGAGACCCAGTACTTC.

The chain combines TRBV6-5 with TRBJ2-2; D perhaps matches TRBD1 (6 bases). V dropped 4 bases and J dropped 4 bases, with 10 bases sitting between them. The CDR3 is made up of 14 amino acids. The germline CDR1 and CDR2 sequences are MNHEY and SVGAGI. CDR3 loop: CASSWTALTGELFF. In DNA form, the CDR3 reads TGTGCCAGCAGTTGGACAGCTCTCACCGGGGAGCTGTTTTTT.

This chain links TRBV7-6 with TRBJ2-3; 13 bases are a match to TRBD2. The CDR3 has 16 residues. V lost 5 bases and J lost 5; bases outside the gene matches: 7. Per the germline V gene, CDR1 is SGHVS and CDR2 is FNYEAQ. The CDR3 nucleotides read TGTGCCAGCAGCATCACTAGCGGGAGGGCCTTAGATACGCAGTATTTT. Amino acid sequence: CASSITSGRALDTQYF.

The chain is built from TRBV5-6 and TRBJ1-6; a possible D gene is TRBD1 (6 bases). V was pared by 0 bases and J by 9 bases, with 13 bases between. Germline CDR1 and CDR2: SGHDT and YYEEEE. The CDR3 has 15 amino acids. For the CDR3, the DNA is TGTGCCAGCAGCTTGGTAGGGGGTATTGGTTCACCCCTCCACTTT. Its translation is CASSLVGGIGSPLHF. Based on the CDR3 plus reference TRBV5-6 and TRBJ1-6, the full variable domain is DAGVTQSPTHLIKTRGQQVTLRCSPKSGHDTVSWYQQALGQGPQFIFQYYEEEERQRGNFPDRFSGHQFPNYSSELNVNALLLGDSALYLCASSLVGGIGSPLHFGNGTRLTVT.

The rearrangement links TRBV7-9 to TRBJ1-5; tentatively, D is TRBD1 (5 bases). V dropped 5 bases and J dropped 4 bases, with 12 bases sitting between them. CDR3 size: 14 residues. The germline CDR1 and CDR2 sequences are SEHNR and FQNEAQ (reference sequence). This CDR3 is CASSTGPSNQPQHF. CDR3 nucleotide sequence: TGTGCCAGCAGCACGGGACCCTCGAATCAGCCCCAGCATTTT.

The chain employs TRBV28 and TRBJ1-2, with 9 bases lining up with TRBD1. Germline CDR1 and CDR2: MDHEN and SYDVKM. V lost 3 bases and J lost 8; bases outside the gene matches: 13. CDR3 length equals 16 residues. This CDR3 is CASSFPIIQGAHGYTF. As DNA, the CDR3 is TGTGCCAGCAGTTTCCCTATTATACAGGGGGCGCACGGCTACACCTTC.

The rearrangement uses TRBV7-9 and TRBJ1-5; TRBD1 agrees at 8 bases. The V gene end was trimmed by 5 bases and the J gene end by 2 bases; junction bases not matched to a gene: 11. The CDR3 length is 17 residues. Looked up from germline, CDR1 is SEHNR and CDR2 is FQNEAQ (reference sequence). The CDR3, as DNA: TGTGCCAGCAGCAATTGGGGGGACAGGAGGGGCAATCAGCCCCAGCATTTT. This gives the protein CASSNWGDRRGNQPQHF.

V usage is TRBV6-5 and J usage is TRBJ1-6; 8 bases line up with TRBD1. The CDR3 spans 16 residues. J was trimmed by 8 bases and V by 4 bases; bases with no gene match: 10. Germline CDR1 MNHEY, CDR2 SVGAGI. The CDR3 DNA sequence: TGTGCCAGCAGTTCCCAGGGGGCCAGGGTTCATTCACCCCTCCACTTT. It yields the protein CASSSQGARVHSPLHF.

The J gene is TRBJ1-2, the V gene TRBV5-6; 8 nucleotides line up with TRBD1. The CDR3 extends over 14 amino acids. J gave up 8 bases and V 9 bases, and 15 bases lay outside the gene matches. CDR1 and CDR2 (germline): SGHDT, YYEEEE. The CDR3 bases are TGTGCCACCCAGCAGCGGACAGGGACCTTAGGCTACACCTTC. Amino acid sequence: CATQQRTGTLGYTF.

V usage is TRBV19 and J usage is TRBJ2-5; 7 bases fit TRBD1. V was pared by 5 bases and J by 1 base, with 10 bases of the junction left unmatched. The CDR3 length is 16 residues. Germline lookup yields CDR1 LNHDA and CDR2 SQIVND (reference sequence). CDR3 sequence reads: CASSAGPGTAQETQYF. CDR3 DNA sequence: TGTGCCAGTAGTGCCGGGCCTGGGACAGCCCAAGAGACCCAGTACTTC.

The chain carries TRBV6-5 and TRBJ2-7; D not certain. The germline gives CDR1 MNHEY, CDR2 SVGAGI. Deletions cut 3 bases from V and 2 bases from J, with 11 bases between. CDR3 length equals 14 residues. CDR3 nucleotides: TGTGCCAGCAGTTATAATTCTCTCGCCTACGAGCAGTACTTC. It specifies CASSYNSLAYEQYF.

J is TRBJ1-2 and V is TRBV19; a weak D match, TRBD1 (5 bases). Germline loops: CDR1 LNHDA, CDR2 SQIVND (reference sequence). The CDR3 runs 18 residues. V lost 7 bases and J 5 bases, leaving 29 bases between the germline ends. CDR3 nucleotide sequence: TGTGCCAGTAACGGGGGGGGACCCGGGACGGGACGAAGTTATGGCTACACCTTC. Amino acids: CASNGGGPGTGRSYGYTF.

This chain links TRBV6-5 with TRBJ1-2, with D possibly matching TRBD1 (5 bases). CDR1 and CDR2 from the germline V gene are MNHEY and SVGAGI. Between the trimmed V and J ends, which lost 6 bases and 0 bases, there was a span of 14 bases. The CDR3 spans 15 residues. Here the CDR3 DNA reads TGTGCCAGCAGAGCGGTCAGGGCGGCTAACTATGGCTACACCTTC. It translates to CASRAVRAANYGYTF.

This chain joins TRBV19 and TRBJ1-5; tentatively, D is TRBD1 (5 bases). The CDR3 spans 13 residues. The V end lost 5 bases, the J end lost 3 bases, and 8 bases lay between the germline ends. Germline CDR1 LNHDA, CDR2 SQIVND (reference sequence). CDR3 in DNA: TGTGCCAGTAGTCCAGGGTACAATCAGCCCCAGCATTTT. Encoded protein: CASSPGYNQPQHF.

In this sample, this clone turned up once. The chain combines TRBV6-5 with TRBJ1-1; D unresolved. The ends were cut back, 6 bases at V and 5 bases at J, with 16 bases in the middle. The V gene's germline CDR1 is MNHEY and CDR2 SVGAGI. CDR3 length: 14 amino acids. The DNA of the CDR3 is TGTGCCAGCAGCCATAGGTCAGGCCTTACTGAAGCTTTCTTT. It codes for CASSHRSGLTEAFF.

This CDR3 is CASSVRSTDTQYF. In DNA form, the CDR3 reads TGCGCCAGCAGCGTACGATCAACAGATACGCAGTATTTT. This chain joins TRBV5-1 and TRBJ2-3; D remains unclear. CDR1 is SGHRS, CDR2 YFSETQ, per germline. The CDR3 is 13 amino acids. The V end was cut by 4 bases, the J end by 3 bases, with 9 bases between. The variable domain in full, completed from reference TRBV5-1 and TRBJ2-3, reads KAGVTQTPRYLIKTRGQQVTLSCSPISGHRSVSWYQQTPGQGLQFLFEYFSETQRNKGNFPGRFSGRQFSNSRSEMNVSTLELGDSALYLCASSVRSTDTQYFGPGTRLTVL.

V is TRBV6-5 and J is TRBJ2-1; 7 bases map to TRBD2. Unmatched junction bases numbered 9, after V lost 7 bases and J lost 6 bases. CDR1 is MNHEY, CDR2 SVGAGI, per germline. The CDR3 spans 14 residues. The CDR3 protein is CASKTGGPTNEQFF. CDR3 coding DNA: TGTGCCAGCAAAACGGGAGGCCCTACCAATGAGCAGTTCTTC.

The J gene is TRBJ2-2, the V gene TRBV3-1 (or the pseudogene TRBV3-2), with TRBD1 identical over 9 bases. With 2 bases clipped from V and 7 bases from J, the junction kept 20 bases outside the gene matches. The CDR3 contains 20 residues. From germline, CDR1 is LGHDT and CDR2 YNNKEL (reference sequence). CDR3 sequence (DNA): TGTGCCAGCAGCCAACCCAGGGAGAAGCCAAGGACAGGGGCAAGCGGGGAGCTGTTTTTT. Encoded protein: CASSQPREKPRTGASGELFF.

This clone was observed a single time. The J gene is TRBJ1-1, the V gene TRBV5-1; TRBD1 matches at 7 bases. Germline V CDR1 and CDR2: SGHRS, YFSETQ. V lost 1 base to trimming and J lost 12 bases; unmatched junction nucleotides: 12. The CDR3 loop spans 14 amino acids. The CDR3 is CASSLRHRDSIPFF. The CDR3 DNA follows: TGCGCCAGCAGCTTGCGCCACCGGGACAGCATCCCTTTCTTT.

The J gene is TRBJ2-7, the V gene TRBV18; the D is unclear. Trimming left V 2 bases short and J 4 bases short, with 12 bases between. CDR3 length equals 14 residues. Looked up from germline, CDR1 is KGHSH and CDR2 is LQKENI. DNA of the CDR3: TGTGCCAGCTCACCAAGGAGCCGTGTTTACGAGCAGTACTTC. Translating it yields CASSPRSRVYEQYF.

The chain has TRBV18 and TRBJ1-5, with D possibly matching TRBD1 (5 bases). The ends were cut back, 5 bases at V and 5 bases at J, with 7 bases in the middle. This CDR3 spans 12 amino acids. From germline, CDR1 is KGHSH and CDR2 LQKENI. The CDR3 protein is CASSGGDQPQHF. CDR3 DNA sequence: TGTGCCAGCTCAGGGGGGGATCAGCCCCAGCATTTT.

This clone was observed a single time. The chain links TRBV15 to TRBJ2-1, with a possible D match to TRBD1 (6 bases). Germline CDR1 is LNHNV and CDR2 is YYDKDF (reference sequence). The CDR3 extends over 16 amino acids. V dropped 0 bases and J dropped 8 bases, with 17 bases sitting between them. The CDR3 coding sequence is TGTGCCACCAGCAGAGAAATAACAGGGTATCGGGATGAGCAGTTCTTC. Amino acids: CATSREITGYRDEQFF.

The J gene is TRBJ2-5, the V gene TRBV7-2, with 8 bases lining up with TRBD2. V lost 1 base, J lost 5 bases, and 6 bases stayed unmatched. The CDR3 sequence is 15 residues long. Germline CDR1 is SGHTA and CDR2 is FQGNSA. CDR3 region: CASSLVGGARETQYF. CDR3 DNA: TGTGCCAGCAGCTTAGTCGGGGGGGCAAGGGAGACCCAGTACTTC.

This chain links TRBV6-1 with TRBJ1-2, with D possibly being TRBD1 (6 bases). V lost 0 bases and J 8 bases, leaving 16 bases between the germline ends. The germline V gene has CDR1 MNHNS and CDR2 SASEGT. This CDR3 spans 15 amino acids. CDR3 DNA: TGTGCCAGCAGTGAAGCAGGCCGGGGGGCATGGGGCTACACCTTC. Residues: CASSEAGRGAWGYTF.

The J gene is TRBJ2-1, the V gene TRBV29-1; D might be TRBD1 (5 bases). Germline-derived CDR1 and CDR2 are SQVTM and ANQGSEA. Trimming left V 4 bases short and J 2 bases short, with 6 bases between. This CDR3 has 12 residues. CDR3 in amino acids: CSVGGPYNEQFF. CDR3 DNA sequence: TGCAGCGTTGGGGGCCCCTACAATGAGCAGTTCTTC.

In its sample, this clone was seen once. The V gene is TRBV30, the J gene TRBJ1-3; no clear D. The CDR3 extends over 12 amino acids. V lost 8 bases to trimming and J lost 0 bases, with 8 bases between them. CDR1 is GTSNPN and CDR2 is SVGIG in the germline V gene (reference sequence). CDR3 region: CAIKRSGNTIYF. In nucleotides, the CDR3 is TGTGCCATCAAACGCTCTGGAAACACCATATATTTT.

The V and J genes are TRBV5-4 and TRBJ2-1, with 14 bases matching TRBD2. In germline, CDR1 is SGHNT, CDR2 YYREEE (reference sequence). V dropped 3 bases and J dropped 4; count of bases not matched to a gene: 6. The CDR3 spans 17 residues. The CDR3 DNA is TGTGCCAGCAGCTGGCCGGGACTAGCGGGAGCGTACAATGAGCAGTTCTTC. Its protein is CASSWPGLAGAYNEQFF.